These 24 T cell receptor beta chains were all obtained from the same sample, sequenced in a study of blood T cells in healthy people across ages. Together with a sample-barcoded 5' primer, a J-beta primer mix was included in a second PCR lasting roughly 6 to 12 cycles. Each CDR3 protein gets one entry after TCRdb re-called the 5' RACE reads with MiXCR. The profile covers approximately 1,100,000 distinct CDR3 sequences, with around 43% appearing a single time and approximately 17% taken by the ten largest. The sequenced material came from blood. The receptors originated from an older woman in good health.

This clonotype was detected a few times. The chain employs TRBV5-1 and TRBJ2-7; 8 nucleotides agree with TRBD2. This CDR3 region has 14 residues. The trim removed 2 bases at V and 5 bases at J, leaving 6 bases unmatched. Germline V gives CDR1 SGHRS, CDR2 YFSETQ. In DNA, the CDR3 is TGCGCCAGCAGCTTTGGGACTAGTAAAGACGAGCAGTACTTC. Protein product: CASSFGTSKDEQYF.

The CDR3 DNA follows: TGTGCCAGCAGCCAAGGAGTCAACCCCTACCAAGAGACCCAGTACTTC. It specifies CASSQGVNPYQETQYF. This chain joins TRBV3-1 and TRBJ2-5, with no clear D. Per germline, CDR1 LGHDT and CDR2 YNNKEL (reference sequence). V was trimmed by 1 base and J by 0 bases, leaving 12 bases between them. CDR3 size: 16 residues.

This clonotype was seen ten or more times. The chain employs TRBV12-3 or TRBV12-4 and TRBJ2-6; either TRBD1 or TRBD2 may fit D (5 bases each). Trimming took 3 bases from V and 0 from J, leaving 6 bases between them. The CDR3 is 15 residues long. CDR3 residues: CASSFGGSGANVLTF. In DNA form, the CDR3 reads TGTGCCAGCAGTTTTGGGGGCTCTGGGGCCAACGTCCTGACTTTC.

The J gene is TRBJ2-7, the V gene TRBV6-5, with D perhaps matching TRBD1 (5 bases). From germline, CDR1 is MNHEY and CDR2 SVGAGI. V was cut by 4 bases and J by 2 bases, with 9 bases left in between. The CDR3 is made up of 13 amino acids. Written as DNA, the CDR3 is TGTGCCAGCAGTTTCGGACAACCCTACGAGCAGTACTTC. Residues: CASSFGQPYEQYF.

The chain links TRBV7-7 to TRBJ2-5; either TRBD1 or TRBD2 may supply D (5 bases each). This CDR3 is 14 amino acids long. Germline CDR1 SSHAT, CDR2 FNYEAQ (reference sequence). Trimming left V 5 bases short and J 5 bases short, with 15 bases between. The CDR3 is CASSGGTRAETQYF. The DNA of the CDR3 is TGTGCCAGCAGCGGTGGGACCCGCGCTGAGACCCAGTACTTC.

In DNA form, the CDR3 reads TGTGCCAGCAGCTCCGGGCTCCTCGGTTTCTACGAGCAGTACTTC. As protein: CASSSGLLGFYEQYF. V is TRBV7-2 and J is TRBJ2-7; D gene ambiguous. The V and J ends lost 4 bases and 3 bases respectively, with 16 bases between them. The germline V gene encodes CDR1 SGHTA and CDR2 FQGNSA. This CDR3 spans 15 amino acids.

This clonotype was detected only a few times. The V gene is TRBV3-1, the J gene TRBJ2-6; D not resolved. The CDR3 runs to 17 residues. Germline lookup yields CDR1 LGHDT and CDR2 YNNKEL (reference sequence). V shed 4 bases and J shed 0 bases, with 13 bases lying between them. The CDR3 spells CASSPESRSSGANVLTF. The CDR3 DNA reads TGTGCCAGCAGCCCAGAGTCAAGGAGCTCTGGGGCCAACGTCCTGACTTTC.

V usage is TRBV6-6 and J usage is TRBJ1-2; 8 bases fit TRBD1. Germline V gives CDR1 MNHNY, CDR2 SVGAGI (reference sequence). CDR3 length equals 14 residues. The V gene end was trimmed by 5 bases and the J gene end by 4 bases; junction bases not matched to a gene: 6. In DNA, the CDR3 is TGTGCCAGCAGTCCTCGACAGGGGTTCTATGGCTACACCTTC. This gives the protein CASSPRQGFYGYTF.

This sequence joins TRBV4-2 and TRBJ2-1; 9 bases agree with TRBD2. The CDR3 has 19 amino acids. CDR1 and CDR2 (germline): LGHNA, YNFKEQ. With V trimmed by 1 base and J by 4 bases, 14 bases remained unmatched. For the CDR3, the DNA is TGTGCCAGCAGCCAAGCATTGGGCACGACTAGCGGATGGTACAATGAGCAGTTCTTC. It is translated as CASSQALGTTSGWYNEQFF.

The chain combines TRBV20-1 with TRBJ2-3, with 7 bases lining up with TRBD2. The CDR3 is made up of 15 amino acids. The germline CDR1 and CDR2 sequences are DFQATT and SNEGSKA (reference sequence). J was trimmed by 6 bases and V by 2 bases; bases with no gene match: 11. CDR3 amino acids: CSARFGRAGPDTQYF. The DNA for the CDR3 is TGCAGTGCTAGATTTGGACGAGCGGGACCTGATACGCAGTATTTT.

This clonotype occurred a few times. The rearrangement joins TRBV6-2 or TRBV6-3 to TRBJ2-2; no clear D. CDR1 is MNHEY, CDR2 SVGEGT, per germline. The ends were cut back, 5 bases at V and 4 bases at J, with 14 bases in the middle. The CDR3 runs to 15 residues. In DNA form, the CDR3 reads TGTGCCAGCAGTGTCGGTGCCTCGATCACCGGGGAGCTGTTTTTT. Translating it yields CASSVGASITGELFF.

V usage is TRBV20-1 and J usage is TRBJ2-5, with TRBD2 as a possible D gene (6 bases). Between the trimmed V and J ends, which lost 3 bases and 4 bases, there was a span of 15 bases. The germline V gene has CDR1 DFQATT and CDR2 SNEGSKA (reference sequence). CDR3 size: 14 residues. Here the CDR3 DNA reads TGCAGTGCTAGTCCGCCCCCGCGGGGAGAGACCCAGTACTTC. The encoded protein is CSASPPPRGETQYF.

V and J are TRBV9 and TRBJ2-1, with 9 bases matching TRBD2. The CDR3 spans 15 residues. In germline, CDR1 is SGDLS, CDR2 YYNGEE. V lost 0 bases to trimming and J lost 5 bases; unmatched junction nucleotides: 3. The CDR3 sequence: CASSVVSGSNNEQFF. The DNA for the CDR3 is TGTGCCAGCAGCGTAGTTAGCGGGAGCAACAATGAGCAGTTCTTC.

This rearrangement joins TRBV5-1 to TRBJ2-4; possible D gene TRBD2, 5 bases. V lost 3 bases, J lost 6 bases, and 16 bases lay in between. The CDR3 is made up of 15 amino acids. The germline V gene encodes CDR1 SGHRS and CDR2 YFSETQ. The CDR3 nucleotides are TGCGCCAGCAGCTCCCCGGGGTTCCATGGAAACATTCAGTACTTC. Translating gives CASSSPGFHGNIQYF.

This chain uses TRBV5-1 with TRBJ2-1; 7 positions agree with TRBD1. This CDR3 has 14 residues. Trimming took 4 bases from V and 8 from J; bases not matched to a gene: 9. Germline-derived CDR1 and CDR2 are SGHRS and YFSETQ. This CDR3 is CASSLTGWEDEQFF. The CDR3, as DNA: TGCGCCAGCAGCCTGACAGGGTGGGAAGATGAGCAGTTCTTC. Variable domain in full (rest from reference TRBV5-1 and TRBJ2-1): KAGVTQTPRYLIKTRGQQVTLSCSPISGHRSVSWYQQTPGQGLQFLFEYFSETQRNKGNFPGRFSGRQFSNSRSEMNVSTLELGDSALYLCASSLTGWEDEQFFGPGTRLTVL.

This clonotype was found a few times. The chain employs TRBV6-2 or TRBV6-3 and TRBJ1-2; no firm D call. CDR1 is MNHEY and CDR2 is SVGEGT in the germline V gene. V shed 2 bases and J shed 4 bases, with 11 bases lying between them. This CDR3 is built from 14 residues. For the CDR3, the DNA is TGTGCCAGCAGTTACCCAGATAAGAGCTATGGCTACACCTTC. It codes for CASSYPDKSYGYTF.

V gene TRBV2 combines with J gene TRBJ1-2; 7 bases are shared with TRBD1. The V gene's germline CDR1 is SNHLY and CDR2 FYNNEI. Unmatched junction bases numbered 8, after V lost 3 bases and J lost 4 bases. The CDR3 is made up of 15 amino acids. The CDR3 reads CASSDGYDRVYGYTF. The CDR3 bases are TGTGCCAGCAGTGACGGGTACGACAGGGTCTATGGCTACACCTTC.

V gene TRBV28 combines with J gene TRBJ2-4; 9 bases line up with TRBD1. CDR3 length: 16 residues. Germline trimming cut 5 bases from V and 9 bases from J; bases unmatched to any gene: 14. Germline values: CDR1 MDHEN, CDR2 SYDVKM. As DNA, the CDR3 is TGTGCCAGCAGTCCCTCGACAGGGGGTGTTTATAGCATTCAGTACTTC. Translated, it gives CASSPSTGGVYSIQYF. Based on the CDR3 plus reference TRBV28 and TRBJ2-4, the full variable domain is DVKVTQSSRYLVKRTGEKVFLECVQDMDHENMFWYRQDPGLGLRLIYFSYDVKMKEKGDIPEGYSVSREKKERFSLILESASTNQTSMYLCASSPSTGGVYSIQYFGAGTRLSVL.

The chain joins TRBV2 to TRBJ2-5; 10 nucleotides agree with TRBD2. V shed 5 bases, J shed 1 base, and the junction held 7 bases outside the gene matches. Looked up from germline, CDR1 is SNHLY and CDR2 is FYNNEI. The CDR3 covers 16 residues. The CDR3 nucleotides are TGTGCCAGCAGTACACCCGTAGCGGGAGGCCAAGAGACCCAGTACTTC. Translating it yields CASSTPVAGGQETQYF.

In this sample, this clonotype turned up many times. The chain recombines TRBV10-3 with TRBJ2-6, with D uncertain. Germline loops: CDR1 ENHRY, CDR2 SYGVKD. With 10 bases removed from V and 0 bases from J, the gap between germline ends came to 7 bases. The CDR3 has 13 amino acids. The CDR3 sequence is CATDYSGANVLTF. In DNA, the CDR3 is TGTGCCACCGATTACTCTGGGGCCAACGTCCTGACTTTC.

This chain uses TRBV20-1 with TRBJ2-7, with TRBD1 identical over 8 bases. The junction had 15 bases not matched to a gene; V was cut back by 6 bases and J by 2 bases. This CDR3 spans 16 amino acids. Germline CDR1 DFQATT, CDR2 SNEGSKA (reference sequence). The CDR3 is CSAREPRTRGPYEQYF. The DNA for the CDR3 is TGCAGTGCCCGAGAGCCCCGAACCAGGGGGCCCTACGAGCAGTACTTC.

This rearrangement joins TRBV7-9 to TRBJ1-5, with D perhaps matching TRBD1 (6 bases). CDR3 length equals 15 residues. Per germline, CDR1 SEHNR and CDR2 FQNEAQ (reference sequence). The V end lost 5 bases, the J end lost 3 bases, and 14 bases lay between the germline ends. The CDR3 coding sequence is TGTGCCAGCAGCAGGGACACGGGCGACAATCAGCCCCAGCATTTT. Protein: CASSRDTGDNQPQHF.

Here the CDR3 reads CSTGTSGEETQYF. CDR3 bases: TGCAGTACCGGGACTAGCGGGGAAGAGACCCAGTACTTC. The rearrangement uses TRBV20-1 and TRBJ2-5; the match to TRBD2 covers 13 bases. V dropped 8 bases and J dropped 3; count of bases not matched to a gene: 3. Germline loops: CDR1 DFQATT, CDR2 SNEGSKA (reference sequence). The CDR3 loop spans 13 amino acids.

The V and J genes are TRBV20-1 and TRBJ2-7; 9 positions agree with TRBD2. V was clipped by 7 bases and J by 3 bases; unmatched bases: 7. This CDR3 region has 13 residues. CDR1 and CDR2 from the germline V gene are DFQATT and SNEGSKA (reference sequence). This chain's CDR3 is CSVGGRAVYEQYF. The CDR3 DNA reads TGCAGTGTAGGCGGGAGGGCCGTCTACGAGCAGTACTTC.